Below are 6 T cell receptor beta chains sequenced from a single sample in a study of technical replicates of blood from four donors. Some clones are missing from TCRdb's copy, which holds only in-frame ones; the method was immunoSEQ multiplex PCR. The sample has 60,000 to 85,000 clones; around 97% are singletons. The material sequenced was T cells isolated from PBMCs. All receptors come from a human donor in good health.

This chain links TRBV2 with TRBJ2-7; D unclear. Trimming removed 7 bases from V and 2 bases from J, with 9 bases in between. This CDR3 has 12 residues. Germline assignment: CDR1 SNHLY and CDR2 FYNNEI. CDR3 in DNA: TGTGCCAGCAACCAGAACGCCTACGAGCAGTACTTC. It is translated as CASNQNAYEQYF.

V is TRBV2 and J is TRBJ1-5; 10 nucleotides agree with TRBD1. The germline V gene has CDR1 SNHLY and CDR2 FYNNEI. The CDR3 runs to 15 residues. The junction had 7 bases not matched to a gene; V was cut back by 8 bases and J by 3 bases. The CDR3, as DNA: TGTGCCAGCCGGCGGGGACAGGGGTACAATCAGCCCCAGCATTTT. Its protein product is CASRRGQGYNQPQHF.

Here the CDR3 reads CASSLASATDTQYF. In DNA form, the CDR3 reads TGCGCCAGCAGCTTGGCTAGCGCCACAGATACGCAGTATTTT. This chain links TRBV5-1 with TRBJ2-3; possibly TRBD2 for D (6 bases). The germline CDR1 and CDR2 sequences are SGHRS and YFSETQ. The V end was cut by 0 bases, the J end by 2 bases, with 7 bases between. The CDR3 covers 14 residues.

The chain uses TRBV2 and TRBJ2-2, with TRBD1 matching over 10 bases. V lost 6 bases, J lost 8 bases, and 6 bases stayed unmatched. Germline CDR1 is SNHLY and CDR2 is FYNNEI. CDR3 length: 14 residues. This chain's CDR3 is CASRRQGAPGELFF. The DNA for the CDR3 is TGTGCCAGCAGGAGACAGGGGGCTCCTGGGGAGCTGTTTTTT.

The chain has TRBV6-6 and TRBJ1-5; D remains ambiguous. Trimming shortened V by 5 bases and J by 1 base, and 15 bases separated the two germline ends. Germline CDR1 reads MNHNY; CDR2 reads SVGAGI (reference sequence). The length of the CDR3 is 16 residues. CDR3 sequence reads: CASSITEAASNQPQHF. The DNA of the CDR3 is TGTGCCAGCAGTATCACAGAAGCCGCGAGCAATCAGCCCCAGCATTTT.

The J gene is TRBJ1-2, the V gene TRBV2; D may be TRBD1 (5 bases). Trimming left V 5 bases short and J 3 bases short, with 19 bases between. The CDR3 sequence is 16 residues long. Germline V gives CDR1 SNHLY, CDR2 FYNNEI. CDR3 sequence reads: CASSLSNPWGDYGYTF. Here the CDR3 DNA reads TGTGCCAGCAGTCTTTCCAACCCGTGGGGCGACTATGGCTACACCTTC.